This is a list of T cell receptor beta chains from one sample in a study of blood T cells in healthy people across ages. MiXCR was run by TCRdb on the 5' RACE reads, yielding one entry per CDR3 protein. The sample lists approximately 760,000 distinct CDR3 sequences, roughly 25% occurring once. This same sample was also taken into another study, of T cells of mothers and their children.

Sequencing input: blood. These receptors were obtained from a boy aged 5-17 years in good health. Both conserved end residues are part of each CDR3. The D gene is left open where the match is weak. The size of a clone is reported for some rows only, either as once, few or many, or as a class for expanded clones.

D	size	V	J	length	DNA	CDR3
.	.	TRBV7-2	TRBJ1-2	14	TGTGCCAGCAGCTCACTTACGTCGGGCTGGGGCTACACCTTC	CASSSLTSGWGYTF
TRBD2	.	TRBV7-3	TRBJ2-1	15	TGTGCCAGCAGCTTATCGGGACTATCATCCAATGAGCAGTTCTTC	CASSLSGLSSNEQFF
TRBD1	once	TRBV5-1	TRBJ2-1	12	TGCGCCAGCAGCGGGGACAGGGCTGAGCAGTTCTTC	CASSGDRAEQFF
TRBD1	.	TRBV20-1	TRBJ2-7	14	TGCAGTGCCGAAACAGGGGGCGCAACATACGAGCAGTACTTC	CSAETGGATYEQYF
.	few	TRBV29-1	TRBJ2-2	14	TGCAGCGTTGGAACAGATACGAACACCGGGGAGCTGTTTTTT	CSVGTDTNTGELFF
.	once	TRBV7-2	TRBJ2-1	13	TGTGCCAGCACCCCCGGCTGGCGGGGCGAGCAGTTCTTC	CASTPGWRGEQFF
.	.	TRBV13	TRBJ2-1	13	TGTGCCAGCAGCTTCGAGAGGGACAATGAGCAGTTCTTC	CASSFERDNEQFF
TRBD1	few	TRBV28	TRBJ2-1	15	TGTGCCAGCAGTGACCCGGGACAGGGGGCATATGAGCAGTTCTTC	CASSDPGQGAYEQFF
.	.	TRBV12-3/TRBV12-4	TRBJ1-5	15	TGTGCCAGCAGCGCCCTGACATCTAGCAATCAGCCCCAGCATTTT	CASSALTSSNQPQHF
.	.	TRBV6-2/TRBV6-3	TRBJ2-2	13	TGTGCCAGCACCCTACCGCTCACCGGGGAGCTGTTTTTT	CASTLPLTGELFF
.	.	TRBV4-2	TRBJ2-3	16	TGTGCCAGCAGCATGGCCGACAGGGAGGACGTGGATACGCAGTATTTT	CASSMADREDVDTQYF
TRBD1	few	TRBV11-2	TRBJ2-7	16	TGTGCCAGCAGCTTACTTCTGACAGGGGCATCCTACGAGCAGTACTTC	CASSLLLTGASYEQYF
.	.	TRBV2	TRBJ2-5	13	TGTGCCAGCTGTCCCCTTACCCAAGAGACCCAGTACTTC	CASCPLTQETQYF
TRBD2	.	TRBV6-2/TRBV6-3	TRBJ2-5	13	TGTGCCAGCAAGGCTAGCGGTAAAGAGACCCAGTACTTC	CASKASGKETQYF
TRBD2	.	TRBV7-2	TRBJ2-5	19	TGTGCCAGCAGCTTAGTGATGGGGTCCAGCGGGGGGGAGCAAGGGACCCAGTACTTC	CASSLVMGSSGGEQGTQYF
.	.	TRBV7-6	TRBJ2-1	14	TGTGCCAGCAGCTTATGGGCAGAAGACAATGAGCAGTTCTTC	CASSLWAEDNEQFF
.	few	TRBV12-3/TRBV12-4	TRBJ1-1	13	TGTGCCAGCAGTTTAAGGACCCCGGGGAGAGCTTTCTTT	CASSLRTPGRAFF
TRBD2	few	TRBV9	TRBJ2-3	17	TGTGCCAGCAGCAAAGTGGCGGGAGTACTTGGCACAGATACGCAGTATTTT	CASSKVAGVLGTDTQYF
.	few	TRBV7-9	TRBJ2-1	14	TGTGCCACAATTCGGATTGCTTATCACAATGAGCAGCTCTTC	CATIRIAYHNEQLF
.	.	TRBV19	TRBJ2-5	13	TGTGCCAGTAGCCGACTGAGACAAGAGACCCAGTACTTC	CASSRLRQETQYF
.	few	TRBV4-2	TRBJ2-7	13	TGTGCCAGCAGCCAAGGGGGGGTGAACGAGCAGTACTTC	CASSQGGVNEQYF
TRBD2	.	TRBV7-2	TRBJ2-7	15	TGTGCCAGCAGCCTAGGACTAGCGGACTCCTACGAGCAGTACTTC	CASSLGLADSYEQYF
.	.	TRBV7-9	TRBJ1-5	14	TGTGCCAGCAGCTTAGGGGGTCTAGATCAGCCCCAGCATTTT	CASSLGGLDQPQHF
TRBD2	.	TRBV29-1	TRBJ2-4	12	TGCAGCGTCTTGAGCGGGGCAGGCATTCAGTACTTC	CSVLSGAGIQYF
.	.	TRBV29-1	TRBJ1-1	11	TGCAGCGTTGGGTCCGTAAGTTCAGCTTTCTTT	CSVGSVSSAFF
TRBD2	few	TRBV20-1	TRBJ2-1	17	TGCAGTGCTACCAAGGATAAACTAGCGGGGGCTTACAATGAGCAGTTCTTC	CSATKDKLAGAYNEQFF
.	.	TRBV5-1	TRBJ2-3	15	TGCGCCAGCAGCTTGACCGCCCAACCGGGTCGGGCGCAGTATTTT	CASSLTAQPGRAQYF
.	.	TRBV14	TRBJ2-7	14	TGTGCCAGCAGCCAAGAACCGGATTCCTACGAGCAGTACTTC	CASSQEPDSYEQYF
TRBD2	few	TRBV18	TRBJ2-1	18	TGTGCCAGCTCCCCAGGGACTAGCGGGATGGGGTCCTACAATGAGCAGTTCTTC	CASSPGTSGMGSYNEQFF
.	once	TRBV2	TRBJ2-7	14	TGTGCCAGCAGTGCCCCGGACAAGACCTACGAGCAGTACTTC	CASSAPDKTYEQYF
.	.	TRBV20-1	TRBJ1-1	14	TGCAGTGCTAGAGATGGTCGAGGGAACACTGAAGCTTTCTTT	CSARDGRGNTEAFF
.	few	TRBV7-6	TRBJ2-5	12	TGTGCCAGCAGCTTAGGGGGCCCGGAGTGGTTCTTC	CASSLGGPEWFF
.	few	TRBV12-3/TRBV12-4	TRBJ1-1	13	TGTGCCAGCAGTTGGGGCACAAACACTGAAGCTTTCTTT	CASSWGTNTEAFF
TRBD2	.	TRBV7-3	TRBJ2-1	18	TGTGCCAGCAGCTTAATCGGGGTAGCGGGTTACTCCTACAATGGGCAGTTCTTC	CASSLIGVAGYSYNGQFF
.	.	TRBV28	TRBJ2-1	14	TGTGCCAGCAGGGCCAGGGAACCAAAGCCCCGGCAGTTCTTC	CASRAREPKPRQFF
.	few	TRBV5-1	TRBJ2-4	16	TGCGCCAGCAGCTTTGGCAAGGAACAGGGACAAAACATTCAGTACTTC	CASSFGKEQGQNIQYF
.	.	TRBV7-2	TRBJ2-7	15	TGTGCCAGCAGCTTAAGGTGGCAGGGTCCATACGAGCAGTACTTC	CASSLRWQGPYEQYF
TRBD2	few	TRBV7-9	TRBJ2-1	15	TGTGCCAGCAGCGAGGGACTAGCGGGGCCTTGGGAGCAGTTCTTC	CASSEGLAGPWEQFF
.	.	TRBV24-1	TRBJ2-1	11	TGTGCCACCAACGGGGGCAATGAGCAGTTCTTC	CATNGGNEQFF
TRBD1	.	TRBV6-4	TRBJ2-1	20	TGTGCCAGCAGACCCCGGGACAGGGGTTCAGCGGATGGTTCCTACAATGAGCAGTTCTTC	CASRPRDRGSADGSYNEQFF
TRBD2	few	TRBV7-3	TRBJ2-2	15	TGTGCCAGCAGCAGGACTAGCGAGACGACCGGGGAGCTGTTTTTT	CASSRTSETTGELFF
.	.	TRBV12-5	TRBJ2-2	15	TGTGCTAGTGGTTTGGTAGACCCGCCACCCGGGGAGCTGTTTTTT	CASGLVDPPPGELFF
TRBD2	.	TRBV4-2	TRBJ2-7	17	TGTGCCAGCAGCCAAGTGGGGCTAGCGGGTTCAACCTACGAGCAGTACTTC	CASSQVGLAGSTYEQYF
.	.	TRBV28	TRBJ2-7	14	TGTGCCAGCAGTTTGGGGGGAGTTCTCTACGAGCAGTACTTC	CASSLGGVLYEQYF
.	few	TRBV7-2	TRBJ2-1	17	TGTGCCAGCAGCTTAAGGGGGGCGGGGGAGTCCTACAATGAGCAGTTCTTC	CASSLRGAGESYNEQFF
TRBD2	few	TRBV11-2	TRBJ2-2	15	TGTGCCAGCAGCTTAGTCCCAGGGAGGGCCGGGGAGCTGTTTTTT	CASSLVPGRAGELFF
TRBD1	once	TRBV3-1	TRBJ2-7	15	TGTGCCAGCAGCCATCTACAGGGGGGAGCCTACGAGCAGTACTTC	CASSHLQGGAYEQYF
TRBD1	.	TRBV29-1	TRBJ2-7	15	TGCAGCGTTGAAGCGGACAGGGGAAACTCCTACGAGCAGTACTTC	CSVEADRGNSYEQYF
.	.	TRBV12-3/TRBV12-4	TRBJ2-2	15	TGTGCCAGCAGATACGGTGACAGAAACACCGGGGAGCTGTTTTTT	CASRYGDRNTGELFF
.	.	TRBV7-2	TRBJ2-5	14	TGTGCCAGCAGCCGACCTCCGGGAGAGGAGACCCAGTACTTC	CASSRPPGEETQYF